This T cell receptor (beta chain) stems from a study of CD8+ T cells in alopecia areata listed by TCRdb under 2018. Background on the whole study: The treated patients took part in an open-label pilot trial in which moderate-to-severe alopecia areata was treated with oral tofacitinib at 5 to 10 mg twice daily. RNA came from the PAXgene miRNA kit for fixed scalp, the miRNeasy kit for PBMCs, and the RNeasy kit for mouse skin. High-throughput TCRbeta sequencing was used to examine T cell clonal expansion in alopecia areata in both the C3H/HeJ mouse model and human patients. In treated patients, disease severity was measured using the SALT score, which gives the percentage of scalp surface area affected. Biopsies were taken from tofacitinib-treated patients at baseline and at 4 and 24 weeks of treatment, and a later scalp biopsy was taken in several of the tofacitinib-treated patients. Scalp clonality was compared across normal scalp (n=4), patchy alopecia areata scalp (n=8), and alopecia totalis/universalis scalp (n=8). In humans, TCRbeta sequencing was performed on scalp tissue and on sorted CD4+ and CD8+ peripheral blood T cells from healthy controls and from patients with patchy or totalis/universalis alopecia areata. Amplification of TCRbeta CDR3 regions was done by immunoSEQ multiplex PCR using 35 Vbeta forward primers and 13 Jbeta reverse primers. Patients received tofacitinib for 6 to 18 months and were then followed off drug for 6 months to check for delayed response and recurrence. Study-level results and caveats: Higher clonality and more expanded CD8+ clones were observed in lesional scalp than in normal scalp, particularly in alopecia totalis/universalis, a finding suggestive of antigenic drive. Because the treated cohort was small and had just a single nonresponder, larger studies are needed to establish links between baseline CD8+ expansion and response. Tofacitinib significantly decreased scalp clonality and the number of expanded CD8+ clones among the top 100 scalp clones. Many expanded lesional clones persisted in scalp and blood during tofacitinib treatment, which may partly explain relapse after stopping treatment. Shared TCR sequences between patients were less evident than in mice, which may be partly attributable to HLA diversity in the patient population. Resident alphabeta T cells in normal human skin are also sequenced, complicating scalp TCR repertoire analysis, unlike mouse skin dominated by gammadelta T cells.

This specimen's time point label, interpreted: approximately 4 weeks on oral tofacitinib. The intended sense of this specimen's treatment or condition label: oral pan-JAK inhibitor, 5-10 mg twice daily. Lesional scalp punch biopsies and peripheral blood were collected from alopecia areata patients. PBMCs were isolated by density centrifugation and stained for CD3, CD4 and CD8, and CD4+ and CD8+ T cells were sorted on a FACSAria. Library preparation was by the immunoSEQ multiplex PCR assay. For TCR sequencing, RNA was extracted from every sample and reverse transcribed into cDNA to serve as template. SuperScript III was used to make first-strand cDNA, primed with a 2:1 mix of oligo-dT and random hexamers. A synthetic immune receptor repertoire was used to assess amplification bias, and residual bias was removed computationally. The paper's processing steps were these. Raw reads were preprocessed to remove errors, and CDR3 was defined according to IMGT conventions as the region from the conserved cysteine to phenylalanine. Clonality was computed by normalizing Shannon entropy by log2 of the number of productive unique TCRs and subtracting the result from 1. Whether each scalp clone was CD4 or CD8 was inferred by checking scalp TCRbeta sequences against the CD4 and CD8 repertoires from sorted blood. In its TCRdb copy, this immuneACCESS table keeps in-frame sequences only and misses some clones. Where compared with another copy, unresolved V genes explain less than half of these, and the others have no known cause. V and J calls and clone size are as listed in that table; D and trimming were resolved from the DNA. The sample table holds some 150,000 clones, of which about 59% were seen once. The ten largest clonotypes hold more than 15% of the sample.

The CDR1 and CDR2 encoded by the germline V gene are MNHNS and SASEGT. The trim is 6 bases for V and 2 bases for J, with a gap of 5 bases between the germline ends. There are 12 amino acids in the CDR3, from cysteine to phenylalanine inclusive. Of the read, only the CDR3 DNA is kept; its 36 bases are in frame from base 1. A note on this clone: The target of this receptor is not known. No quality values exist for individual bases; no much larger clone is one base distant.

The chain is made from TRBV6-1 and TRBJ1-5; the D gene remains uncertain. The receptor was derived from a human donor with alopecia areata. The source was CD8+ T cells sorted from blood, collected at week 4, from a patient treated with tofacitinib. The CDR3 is CASRLRNQPQHF. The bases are TGTGCCAGCAGACTTCGCAATCAGCCCCAGCATTTT.